Listed below are T cell receptor beta chains from one sample, sequenced in a study of a mutant IDH1 vaccine in newly diagnosed glioma. Repertoires were generated with immunoSEQ multiplex PCR, while TCRdb's copy carries only in-frame clones and drops some. The repertoire holds roughly 41,000 clones, with roughly 92% as singletons. Sequences were derived from PBMCs, sampled from a glioma patient treated with radiotherapy, temozolomide or both. All receptors derive from a man between 18 and 29 years old with glioma. CDR3s include the opening cysteine and the closing phenylalanine or tryptophan. Fields, in order: V gene, CDR3 protein.

TRBV4-1,CASSQDQGSGYGYTF
TRBV27,CASSLTGPGGYTF
TRBV28,CASSLVDYGYTF
TRBV6-6,CASSGGLAEPYNEQFF
TRBV7-2,CASSLGQGAYEQYF
TRBV9,CASSVAGLDDEQFF
TRBV11-2,CASSATDRYGYTF
TRBV10-1,CASSESTGTYEQYF
TRBV13,CASSYPRGTEAFF
TRBV11-2,CASSSLREKAGELFF
TRBV6-1,CASGISTDTQYF
TRBV11-2,CASSPGGTTGELFF
TRBV6-6,CASSTDDEGGYEQYF
TRBV7-7,CASSSGLGYEQYF
TRBV27,CASSLAGEDNSPLHF
TRBV7-2,CASSRRTATLGAFF
TRBV5-1,CASSLGQTGPYEQYF
TRBV4-3,CASSHGTGLDYEQYF
TRBV6-1,CASSGEPWDYGYTF
TRBV9,CASKAANTGELFF
TRBV5-1,CASSLGSWTGGSRMNTEAFF
TRBV19,CASSPTGDNYGYTF
TRBV19,CASSMGSGGEQYF
TRBV4-3,CASSQETGLNTEAFF
TRBV28,CASSKPGTGVGYTF
TRBV5-4,CASSLEGLDEQYF
TRBV5-4,CASSSGGGSNQPQHF
TRBV14,CASSHTRAYGYTF
TRBV5-4,CASSTGARGYSTEAFF
TRBV7-2,CASSDRGKQETQYF
TRBV6-6,CASSYGGLAGDYEQYF
TRBV10-3,CAIGGGRFHEQYF
TRBV4-1,CASSQEGTSGRQTQYF
TRBV4-2,CASSQGYGYEQYF
TRBV19,CASSPRAVGEQFF
TRBV15,CATSRGRDSYYEQYF
TRBV27,CASSSAGGPREQYF
TRBV10-3,CAISEGGRVGTEAFF
TRBV10-3,CATSTGANTEAFF
TRBV2,CASKREGGDEQFF
TRBV5-4,CASSARPQGHEQYF
TRBV5-1,CASSLYLAGTGNTIYF
TRBV5-6,CASSLGRPIGEQFF
TRBV30,CAWGQGTSIDEQYF
TRBV5-4,CASSFPNNEQFF